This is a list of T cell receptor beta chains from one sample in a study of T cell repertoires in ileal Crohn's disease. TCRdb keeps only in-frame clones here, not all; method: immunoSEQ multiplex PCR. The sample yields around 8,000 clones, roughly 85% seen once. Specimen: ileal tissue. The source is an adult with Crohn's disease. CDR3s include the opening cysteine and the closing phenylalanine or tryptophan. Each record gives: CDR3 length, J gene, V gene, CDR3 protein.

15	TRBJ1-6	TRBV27	CASGPTGLSNSPLHF
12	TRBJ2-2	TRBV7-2	CASSLFVGELFF
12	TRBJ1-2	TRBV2	CASGGTAYGYTF
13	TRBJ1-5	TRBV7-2	CASSLEVGQPQHF
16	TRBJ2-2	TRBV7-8	CASSRRSQGNTGELFF
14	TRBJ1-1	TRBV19	CASSRQGTSSEAFF
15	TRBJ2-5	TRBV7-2	CASSLGTAIQETQYF
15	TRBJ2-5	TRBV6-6	CASSYHGFGEETQYF
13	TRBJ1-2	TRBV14	CASSPDLNYGYTF
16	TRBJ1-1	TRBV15	CATSRIPLTPSPKAFF
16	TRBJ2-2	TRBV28	CASSLERAGRAGELFF
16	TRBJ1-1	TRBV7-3	CASSLTPSSWDTEAFF
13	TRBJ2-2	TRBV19	CASSMAGIGELFF
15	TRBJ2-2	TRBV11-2	CASSPFDRGTGELFF
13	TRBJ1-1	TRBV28	CASSLVGAGEAFF
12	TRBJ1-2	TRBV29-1	CSGGGQGNGYTF
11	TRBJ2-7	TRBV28	CASSTRDGEDF
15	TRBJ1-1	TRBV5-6	CASSSLGGYGTEAFF
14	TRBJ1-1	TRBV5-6	CASSLMGTGTEAFF
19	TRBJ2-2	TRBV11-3	CASSLGVQGNLANTGELFF
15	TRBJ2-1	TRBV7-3	CASSFSTGGKNEQFF
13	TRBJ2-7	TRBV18	CASSLLGRNEQYF
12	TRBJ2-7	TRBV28	CASSGTHYEQYF
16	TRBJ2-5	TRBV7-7	CASSLEGRGGLETQYF
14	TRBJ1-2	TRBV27	CASSFVGGNYGYTF
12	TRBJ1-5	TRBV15	CATSRRNQPQHF
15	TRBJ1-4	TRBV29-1	CSVKVDGRQSGKLFF
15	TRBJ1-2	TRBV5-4	CASSLPGPQVGGYTF
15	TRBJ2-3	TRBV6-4	CASSPTSGGTDTQYF
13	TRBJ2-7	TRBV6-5	CASSSGQDNEQYF
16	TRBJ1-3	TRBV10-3	CAISATGDLSGNTIYF
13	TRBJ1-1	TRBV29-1	CSVEPGRWTEAFF